The present T cell receptor (beta chain) was sequenced within a study of molecular identifiers for immune sequencing clone quantification. Overall study findings and caveats: For effector cells, clones above 20 RNA copies held over 99% of molecules; for naive cells, under 1%.

As concerns this clonotype: The target antigen is unknown. A much larger clonotype is one base distant, so this may be a read error.

Libraries used about 18,000 to 1,100,000 sorted naive CD8 T cells and 10%, 30% or 50% RNA input. Sorting captured naive CD8 T cells as CD8+CD4-CCR7+CD45RA+. The CDR3 is made up of 16 amino acids. Germline values: CDR1 LGHDT, CDR2 YNNKEL (reference sequence). Preparation of the bulk TCR libraries relied on previously described methods and listed TCR primers. TCRdb re-analysed the PCR reads in MiXCR, keeping a single row per CDR3 protein. Of about half a million distinct CDR3 sequences in the sample, about a fifth were seen once. The clonotype originates from a human donor in good health. Some libraries in this study had Jurkat cell RNA spiked in. This chain connects TRBV3-1 to TRBJ2-5; TRBD1 might be the D (5 bases). The sample consisted of naive CD8+ T cells from blood, with Jurkat cell RNA spiked in. This sample's subset: FACS-sorted CD8+CD4-CCR7+CD45RA+ naive T cells. The DNA for the CDR3 is TGTGCCAGCAGCCAAGAAGAAGGGGCAGGCCAAGAGACCAAGTACTTC. Translating gives CASSQEEGAGQETKYF.